This is a list of T cell receptor beta chains from one sample in a study of blood T cell repertoires in COVID-19. Method: immunoSEQ multiplex PCR; TCRdb's copy keeps in-frame clones and lacks some. The sample holds about 110,000 clones, under 80% seen once. Sequencing input: peripheral blood. The receptors were gathered from a woman in her 70s with acute or convalescent COVID-19. Each CDR3 is given with its conserved first and last residue. Clone size is given for some rows only: seen once, a few or many times, or a class if the clone is expanded.

j_call	clone_size	v_call	cdr3_aa
TRBJ1-5	-	TRBV27	CASSPAYPQDRGYQPQHF
TRBJ1-4	once	TRBV10-1	CASSEGTRGGEKLFF
TRBJ2-6	-	TRBV5-4	CASSPGQGSNVLTF
TRBJ1-1	few	TRBV10-3	CAISESSEKGGAFF
TRBJ2-1	-	TRBV5-1	CASSFSGTSGGYSYNEQFF
TRBJ2-4	few	TRBV6-5	CASSPTQGVGNIQYF
TRBJ2-1	-	TRBV2	CASNQLAGANEQFF
TRBJ1-2	-	TRBV3-1/TRBV3-2	CASSQDYGRVDTYGYTF
TRBJ2-7	-	TRBV3-1/TRBV3-2	CASSFRDRIYEQYF
TRBJ2-3	-	TRBV28	CASSFTRASTDTQYF
TRBJ1-1	-	TRBV30	CAWQGRSEAFF
TRBJ2-2	-	TRBV11-2	CASSPFSNTGELFF
TRBJ1-1	-	TRBV7-9	CASSLLIGTEAFF
TRBJ1-1	once	TRBV13	CASSLERGTEAFF
TRBJ2-7	-	TRBV27	CASSPTGTPYEQYF
TRBJ1-1	-	TRBV5-1	CASRPSTGGPFF